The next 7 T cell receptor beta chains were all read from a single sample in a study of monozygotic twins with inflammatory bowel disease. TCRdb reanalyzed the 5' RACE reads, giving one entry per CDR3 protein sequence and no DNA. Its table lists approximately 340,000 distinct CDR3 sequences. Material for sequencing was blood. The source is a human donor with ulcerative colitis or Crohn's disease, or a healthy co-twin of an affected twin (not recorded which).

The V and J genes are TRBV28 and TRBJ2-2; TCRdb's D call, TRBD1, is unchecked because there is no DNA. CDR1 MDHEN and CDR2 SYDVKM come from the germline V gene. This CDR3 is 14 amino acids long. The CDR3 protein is CASSFQGEAGELFF.

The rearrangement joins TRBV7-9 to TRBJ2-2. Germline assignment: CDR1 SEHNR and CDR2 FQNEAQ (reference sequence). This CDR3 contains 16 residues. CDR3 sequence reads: CASRHRGPSNTGELFF.

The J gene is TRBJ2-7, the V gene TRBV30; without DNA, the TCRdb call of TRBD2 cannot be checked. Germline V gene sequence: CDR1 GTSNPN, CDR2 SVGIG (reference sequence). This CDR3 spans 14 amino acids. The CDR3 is CAWNRGLAGGEQYF.

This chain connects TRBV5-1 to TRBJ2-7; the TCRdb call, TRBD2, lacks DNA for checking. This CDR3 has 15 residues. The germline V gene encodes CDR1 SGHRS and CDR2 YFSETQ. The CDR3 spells CASSPTSGREYEQYF.

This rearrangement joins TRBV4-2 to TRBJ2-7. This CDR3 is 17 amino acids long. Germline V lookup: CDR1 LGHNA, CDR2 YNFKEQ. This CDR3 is CASSYSAGQPASYEQYF.

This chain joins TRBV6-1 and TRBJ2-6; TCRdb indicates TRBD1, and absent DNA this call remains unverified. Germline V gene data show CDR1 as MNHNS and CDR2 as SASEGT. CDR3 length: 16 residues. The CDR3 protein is CASRRGQGAGANVLTF.

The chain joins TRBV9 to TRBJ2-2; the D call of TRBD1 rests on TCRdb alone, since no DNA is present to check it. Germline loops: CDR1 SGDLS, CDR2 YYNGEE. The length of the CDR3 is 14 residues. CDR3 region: CASSADRNTGELFF.